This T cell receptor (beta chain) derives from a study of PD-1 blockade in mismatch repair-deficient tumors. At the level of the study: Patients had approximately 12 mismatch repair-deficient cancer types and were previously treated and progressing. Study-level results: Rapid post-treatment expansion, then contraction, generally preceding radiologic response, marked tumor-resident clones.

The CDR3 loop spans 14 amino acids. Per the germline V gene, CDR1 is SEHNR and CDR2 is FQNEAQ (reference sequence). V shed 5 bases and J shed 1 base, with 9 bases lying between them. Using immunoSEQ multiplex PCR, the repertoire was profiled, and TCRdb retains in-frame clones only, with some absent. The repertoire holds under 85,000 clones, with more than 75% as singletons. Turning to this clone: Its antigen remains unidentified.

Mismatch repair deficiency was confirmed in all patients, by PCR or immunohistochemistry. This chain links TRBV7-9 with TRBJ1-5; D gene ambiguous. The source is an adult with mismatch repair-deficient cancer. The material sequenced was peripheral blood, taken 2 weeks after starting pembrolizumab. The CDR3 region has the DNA TGTGCCAGCAGCCTAAGCGAGAGCAATCAGCCCCAGCATTTT. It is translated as CASSLSESNQPQHF.